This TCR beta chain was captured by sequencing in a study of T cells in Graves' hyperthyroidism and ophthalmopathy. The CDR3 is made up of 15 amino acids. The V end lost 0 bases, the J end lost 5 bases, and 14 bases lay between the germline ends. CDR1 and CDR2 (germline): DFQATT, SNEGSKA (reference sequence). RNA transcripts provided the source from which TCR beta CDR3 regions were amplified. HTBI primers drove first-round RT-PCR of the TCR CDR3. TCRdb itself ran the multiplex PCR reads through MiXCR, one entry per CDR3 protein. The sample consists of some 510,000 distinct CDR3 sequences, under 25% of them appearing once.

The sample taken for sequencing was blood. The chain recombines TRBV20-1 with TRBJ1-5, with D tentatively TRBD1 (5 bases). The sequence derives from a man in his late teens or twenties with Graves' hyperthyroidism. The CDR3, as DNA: TGCAGTGCTAGAGATACGGGGGGGGTTTATCAGCCCCAGCATTTT. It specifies CSARDTGGVYQPQHF.